A selection of T cell receptor beta chains follows, all from one sample in a study of blood T cells in healthy people across ages. TCRdb ran MiXCR on the 5' RACE reads and lists one entry per CDR3 protein. The sample has 1.5 million to 2 million distinct CDR3 sequences; roughly 28% are singletons. Sequenced input: blood. The source is a woman between 25 and 40 years old in good health. CDR3s leave out the opening cysteine and the closing phenylalanine or tryptophan. Fields, in order: D gene, V gene, CDR3 protein. D genes are given only for firm matches.

>TRBD1|TRBV10-3
AIRGQGYEKLF
>-|TRBV5-5
ASSVDWNGNTIY
>-|TRBV2
ASISGRRTYGYT
>TRBD2|TRBV10-1
ASSASGDLTYEQY
>-|TRBV7-3
ASSLTAGAYNEQY
>TRBD2|TRBV11-2
ASSPLSSSGGQF
>-|TRBV18
ASSPRERKSTGELF
>-|TRBV5-1
ASGRVDGEQF
>-|TRBV4-1
ASSQGSRGGRGNEQF
>-|TRBV27
ASSRLGGGNNEQF
>-|TRBV25-1
ASSESGRVFQETQY
>-|TRBV6-6
ASSPPGARDEQY
>TRBD1|TRBV7-9
ASSLGTGTGATDTQY
>TRBD2|TRBV20-1
SAMGTSGRPSYEQY
>TRBD2|TRBV7-9
ASSGDPTSGLKDTQY
>-|TRBV4-3
ASSQGRTPTNYGYT
>-|TRBV5-1
ASSPDRSILETQY
>-|TRBV28
ASSFRGTGREKLF
>-|TRBV24-1
ATGEGEDEQF
>TRBD2|TRBV6-2/TRBV6-3
ASNLGLAVGSYNEQF
>-|TRBV20-1
SARRGHAANNEQF
>TRBD2|TRBV9
ASSVEGGLAGPGGHNEQF
>-|TRBV6-6
ASKAARSVRPNEKLF
>-|TRBV29-1
SVVEQGGLMGQY
>TRBD2|TRBV4-1
ASSIEERGTQY
>TRBD2|TRBV10-2
ASKDSGVETQY
>-|TRBV6-5
ASIDRTQNIQY
>TRBD1|TRBV7-3
ASSRQQGEAF
>TRBD1|TRBV12-3/TRBV12-4
ASSGVGTAYNEQF
>-|TRBV21-1
ASRIHPGQVYEQY
>-|TRBV21-1
ASRSGLARNYEQY
>-|TRBV20-1
SARLAPGTQY
>TRBD1|TRBV20-1
SARSNRGENQPQH
>-|TRBV20-1
SARAGGYAGTDTQY
>-|TRBV19
ASSIRTGLLDTQY
>-|TRBV30
AWSNQNTEAF
>-|TRBV20-1
SATVPSAGTDTQY
>-|TRBV4-3
ASSQGGLARKETQY
>TRBD2|TRBV5-1
ASSLNPLAGGPGEQY
>-|TRBV3-1
ASSLEGTTSYNEQF
>TRBD1|TRBV24-1
ATSDLQGAADTQY
>-|TRBV5-1
ASSPGLGNYGYT
>-|TRBV28
ASRHRSYEQY
>TRBD1|TRBV5-1
ASSLEGQGAGELF
>-|TRBV3-1
ASSPGHGGYDYT
>-|TRBV20-1
SASPGTPNQPQH
>TRBD1|TRBV7-3
ASSASTGGITEAF
>TRBD2|TRBV28
ASSFLGLDYEQY
>TRBD1|TRBV24-1
ATSDAGTGFSEQF
>TRBD1|TRBV28
ASSSRQGWQPQH